A selection of T cell receptor beta chains follows, all from one sample in a study of T cell changes during pregnancy in multiple sclerosis. Clones were read by immunoSEQ multiplex PCR, and TCRdb kept only the in-frame ones, dropping some. The data contain about 69,000 clones, approximately 90% of them singletons. The starting material was peripheral blood, obtained before pregnancy. These receptors were collected from a female donor with multiple sclerosis, enrolled in a pregnancy study. Both conserved end residues are part of each CDR3. Each record gives: clone size, J gene, V gene, D gene, CDR3 DNA, CDR3 protein. The D gene is left open where the match is weak. The size of a clone is reported for some rows only, either as once, few or many, or as a class for expanded clones.

abundance: once; j_gene: TRBJ2-7; v_gene: TRBV7-2; d_gene: .; CDR3nt: TGTGCCAGCAGCTTAGAGGGCGCGGGCTTCTACGAGCAGTACTTC; CDR3aa: CASSLEGAGFYEQYF
abundance: .; j_gene: TRBJ2-5; v_gene: TRBV6-1; d_gene: TRBD2; CDR3nt: TGTGCCAGCAGTGAAGCGAGGTTTAGCGGGGGGACGGAGACCCAGTACTTC; CDR3aa: CASSEARFSGGTETQYF
abundance: .; j_gene: TRBJ2-1; v_gene: TRBV9; d_gene: .; CDR3nt: TGTGCCAGCAGCGCCTTTCAGGACAATGAGCAGTTCTTC; CDR3aa: CASSAFQDNEQFF
abundance: once; j_gene: TRBJ1-5; v_gene: TRBV6-5; d_gene: TRBD1; CDR3nt: TGTGCCAGCAGTAAGGGACAGGGGGACAATCAGCCCCAGCATTTT; CDR3aa: CASSKGQGDNQPQHF
abundance: few; j_gene: TRBJ1-2; v_gene: TRBV19; d_gene: .; CDR3nt: TGTGCCAGTAGTATATCTGGGGGCCGGCGGGGCTACACCTTC; CDR3aa: CASSISGGRRGYTF
abundance: .; j_gene: TRBJ1-6; v_gene: TRBV7-2; d_gene: TRBD1; CDR3nt: TGTGCCAGCAGCGGCCGGGACAGCGACAATTCACCCCTCCACTTT; CDR3aa: CASSGRDSDNSPLHF
abundance: .; j_gene: TRBJ1-3; v_gene: TRBV6-6; d_gene: .; CDR3nt: TGTGCCAGCAGCGGATCTGGGGCTTCCTCTGGAAACACCATATATTTT; CDR3aa: CASSGSGASSGNTIYF
abundance: .; j_gene: TRBJ1-2; v_gene: TRBV5-1; d_gene: .; CDR3nt: TGCGCCAGCAGCTTGGCAGGGCTCTATGGCTACACCTTC; CDR3aa: CASSLAGLYGYTF
abundance: .; j_gene: TRBJ2-7; v_gene: TRBV19; d_gene: .; CDR3nt: TGTGCCAGTAGTCCCACCCCGGGGGGCGACGAGCAGTACTTC; CDR3aa: CASSPTPGGDEQYF
abundance: .; j_gene: TRBJ1-3; v_gene: TRBV6-6; d_gene: .; CDR3nt: TGTGCCAGCAGTTACACTGACAGATTGACCGGAAACACCATATATTTT; CDR3aa: CASSYTDRLTGNTIYF
abundance: once; j_gene: TRBJ1-1; v_gene: TRBV19; d_gene: TRBD1; CDR3nt: TGTGCCAGTAGTATGGGACAGGGGCGCATGAACACTGAAGCTTTCTTT; CDR3aa: CASSMGQGRMNTEAFF
abundance: .; j_gene: TRBJ1-3; v_gene: TRBV18; d_gene: .; CDR3nt: TGTGCCAGCTCACCCCACAGGGAGATCGCCACCATATATTTT; CDR3aa: CASSPHREIATIYF
abundance: .; j_gene: TRBJ1-1; v_gene: TRBV18; d_gene: .; CDR3nt: TGTGCCAGCTCACCGTCCACAGGAACCAACACTGAAGCTTTCTTT; CDR3aa: CASSPSTGTNTEAFF
abundance: .; j_gene: TRBJ1-2; v_gene: TRBV29-1; d_gene: TRBD1; CDR3nt: TGCAGCGTGGCGACAGGGCTGCCTGGCTACACCTTC; CDR3aa: CSVATGLPGYTF
abundance: .; j_gene: TRBJ1-2; v_gene: TRBV30; d_gene: .; CDR3nt: TGTGCCTGGAGTACGGGAGGATATGGCTACACCTTC; CDR3aa: CAWSTGGYGYTF
abundance: .; j_gene: TRBJ2-5; v_gene: TRBV7-3; d_gene: .; CDR3nt: TGTGCCAGCAGCTTCGTGCAGGGGGAGACCCAGTACTTC; CDR3aa: CASSFVQGETQYF
abundance: .; j_gene: TRBJ1-1; v_gene: TRBV6-6; d_gene: .; CDR3nt: TGTGCCAGCAGTACTGACATGAACACTGAAGCTTTCTTT; CDR3aa: CASSTDMNTEAFF
abundance: .; j_gene: TRBJ2-7; v_gene: TRBV5-1; d_gene: .; CDR3nt: TGCGCCAGCAGGACACAACACGAGCAGTACTTC; CDR3aa: CASRTQHEQYF
abundance: few; j_gene: TRBJ1-1; v_gene: TRBV19; d_gene: .; CDR3nt: TGTGCCAGTAGTATAAATGGCAGGGACACTGAAGCTTTCTTT; CDR3aa: CASSINGRDTEAFF
abundance: .; j_gene: TRBJ1-2; v_gene: TRBV18; d_gene: TRBD1; CDR3nt: TGTGCCAGCTCATCCCTAGGGACAGGGGTACGTGGCTACACCTTC; CDR3aa: CASSSLGTGVRGYTF
abundance: once; j_gene: TRBJ1-1; v_gene: TRBV16; d_gene: .; CDR3nt: TGTGCCAGCAGCCAATCGACTCAGGGGGAAGCTTTCTTT; CDR3aa: CASSQSTQGEAFF
abundance: .; j_gene: TRBJ2-7; v_gene: TRBV2; d_gene: .; CDR3nt: TGTGCCAGCAAGCGAGACTACTCCTACGAGCAGTACTTC; CDR3aa: CASKRDYSYEQYF
abundance: .; j_gene: TRBJ2-1; v_gene: TRBV9; d_gene: TRBD2; CDR3nt: TGTGCCAGCAGCGTAGTAGCGGGAGGTTACAATGAGCAGTTCTTC; CDR3aa: CASSVVAGGYNEQFF
abundance: once; j_gene: TRBJ1-1; v_gene: TRBV4-3; d_gene: .; CDR3nt: TGCGCCAGCAGCCAAGGACGGGGAGGACCGAACACTGAAGCTTTCTTT; CDR3aa: CASSQGRGGPNTEAFF
abundance: .; j_gene: TRBJ1-1; v_gene: TRBV7-6; d_gene: .; CDR3nt: TGTGCCAGCAGCTCTACCCCTGACAGCCTTGAAGCTTTCTTT; CDR3aa: CASSSTPDSLEAFF
abundance: .; j_gene: TRBJ2-3; v_gene: TRBV7-9; d_gene: TRBD1; CDR3nt: TGTGCCAGCAGCTTGGGACAGGGAACAGATACGCAGTATTTT; CDR3aa: CASSLGQGTDTQYF
abundance: .; j_gene: TRBJ2-7; v_gene: TRBV29-1; d_gene: .; CDR3nt: TGCAGCGTTGAGGAGGCCGGGACTTCCACCTACGAGCAGTACTTC; CDR3aa: CSVEEAGTSTYEQYF
abundance: .; j_gene: TRBJ1-2; v_gene: TRBV6-6; d_gene: .; CDR3nt: TGTGCCACCAGTTACGGTGGAGACTATGGCTACACCTTC; CDR3aa: CATSYGGDYGYTF
abundance: .; j_gene: TRBJ2-3; v_gene: TRBV10-2; d_gene: .; CDR3nt: TGCGCCAGCAGTTCTTGGCTAGCCGCGCAGTATTTT; CDR3aa: CASSSWLAAQYF
abundance: once; j_gene: TRBJ1-1; v_gene: TRBV27; d_gene: .; CDR3nt: TGTGCCAGCAGTGGACTGGGGGGGTGGGACACTGAAGCTTTCTTT; CDR3aa: CASSGLGGWDTEAFF
abundance: .; j_gene: TRBJ2-1; v_gene: TRBV27; d_gene: TRBD2; CDR3nt: TGTGCCAGCAGTTTATCTGCGGGAGTATCGAATGAGCAGTTCTTC; CDR3aa: CASSLSAGVSNEQFF
abundance: .; j_gene: TRBJ2-7; v_gene: TRBV7-2; d_gene: .; CDR3nt: TGTGCCAGCAGCTTAGCCACAACTACACCTTACGAGCAGTACTTC; CDR3aa: CASSLATTTPYEQYF
abundance: .; j_gene: TRBJ2-5; v_gene: TRBV11-3; d_gene: .; CDR3nt: TGTGCCAGCAGCTTACATCAGCGGCCCAACCCCGAGACCCAGTACTTC; CDR3aa: CASSLHQRPNPETQYF
abundance: .; j_gene: TRBJ1-2; v_gene: TRBV18; d_gene: .; CDR3nt: TGTGCCAGCTCACCAGAGCACAGGAATACCTATGGCGTTTATGGCTACACCTTC; CDR3aa: CASSPEHRNTYGVYGYTF
abundance: .; j_gene: TRBJ2-4; v_gene: TRBV19; d_gene: TRBD2; CDR3nt: TGTGCCAGTAGTACCCCTTCGGGGGGACTCACCTTAGCCAAAAACATTCAGTACTTC; CDR3aa: CASSTPSGGLTLAKNIQYF
abundance: .; j_gene: TRBJ1-2; v_gene: TRBV7-6; d_gene: TRBD1; CDR3nt: TGTGCCAGCAGCTCCAATGACAGGGAGGCTGGCTACACCTTC; CDR3aa: CASSSNDREAGYTF
abundance: .; j_gene: TRBJ2-7; v_gene: TRBV30; d_gene: TRBD2; CDR3nt: TGTGCCTGGAGTCGCGGGGGTTCGAGCTACGAGCAGTACTTC; CDR3aa: CAWSRGGSSYEQYF
abundance: .; j_gene: TRBJ2-3; v_gene: TRBV7-9; d_gene: .; CDR3nt: TGTGCCAGCAGCCCCTACACAGATACGCAGTATTTT; CDR3aa: CASSPYTDTQYF
abundance: .; j_gene: TRBJ1-1; v_gene: TRBV6-5; d_gene: .; CDR3nt: TGTGCCAGCAGCTACCTTAGTGGCACTGAAGCTTTCTTT; CDR3aa: CASSYLSGTEAFF
abundance: .; j_gene: TRBJ2-3; v_gene: TRBV4-1; d_gene: .; CDR3nt: TGCGCCAGCAGCCCGGGACTGACCACAGATACGCAGTATTTT; CDR3aa: CASSPGLTTDTQYF
abundance: .; j_gene: TRBJ1-1; v_gene: TRBV7-2; d_gene: .; CDR3nt: TGTGCCAGCAGCTTAGAAGACACAGGGGAAGCTTTCTTT; CDR3aa: CASSLEDTGEAFF